The count of the clone carrying this TCR beta chain is one. Only in-frame clones appear in the TCRdb table, and some are missing; sequencing was by immunoSEQ multiplex PCR. Among about 70,000 clones listed, 81% were seen once. The CDR3 contains 10 residues. Germline loops: CDR1 DFQATT, CDR2 SNEGSKA (reference sequence). Trimming cost V 6 bases and J 5 bases, with 7 bases left between them. With baseline, cycle 4 day 1, and cycle 7 day 1 as timepoints, blood was sampled. The data derive from a study of OX40 agonist ivuxolimab in advanced cancers. The chain is built from TRBV20-1 and TRBJ1-1, with D unresolved. The source is an adult with an advanced solid tumor such as melanoma, head and neck, liver or kidney cancer. The source material was CD4+ or CD8+ T cells sorted from blood, sampled in a trial of the OX40 agonist ivuxolimab. The CDR3 here is CSAEETEAFF. The CDR3, as DNA: TGCAGTGCCGAAGAGACTGAAGCTTTCTTT.